This is a list of T cell receptor beta chains from one sample in a study of T cell responses to AZD1222 COVID-19 vaccine. Some clones are missing from TCRdb's copy, which holds only in-frame ones; the method was immunoSEQ multiplex PCR. The table shows 90,000 to 130,000 clones, with approximately 84% occurring only once. The sequences come from peripheral blood, collected on day 0 of AZD1222 vaccination. These TCRs come from an adult in good health. Both conserved end residues are part of each CDR3. The order of the fields is J gene, V gene, clone size, D gene, CDR3 DNA, CDR3 protein. A D gene is named only where the DNA matches it firmly. Clone size, where shown, is once, few, many, or a class for clones that have expanded.

>TRBJ2-1|TRBV19|once|.
TGTGCCAGTAGTATCTTGGGAGTATCATTGCAGTTCTTC
CASSILGVSLQFF
>TRBJ2-1|TRBV11-1|.|.
TGTGCCAGCAGCTTAGCGCTAGAGAATGAGCAGTTCTTC
CASSLALENEQFF
>TRBJ1-2|TRBV29-1|.|.
TGCAGCGTATGGGGAGGGGGTGGCTACACCTTC
CSVWGGGGYTF
>TRBJ1-2|TRBV11-2|.|TRBD1
TGTGCCAGCAGCTCCCCCGGGACAGGGCTGGATGGCTACACCTTC
CASSSPGTGLDGYTF
>TRBJ1-3|TRBV5-1|.|.
TGCGCCAGCAGCCCCCGTGGTCGCGCTGGAAACACCATATATTTT
CASSPRGRAGNTIYF
>TRBJ2-7|TRBV11-2|.|.
TGTGCCAGCAGCTTAGGTAGACAGGGAGGCTACGAGCAGTACTTC
CASSLGRQGGYEQYF
>TRBJ2-7|TRBV3-1/TRBV3-2|once|TRBD1
TGTGCCAGCAGCCAAGGGACAGGGTCCTACGAGCAGTACTTC
CASSQGTGSYEQYF
>TRBJ2-1|TRBV5-5|.|.
TGTGCCAGCCTTTCTGTGAGCCGGGGTCAGGGTTTCTCCTACAATGAGCAGTTCTTC
CASLSVSRGQGFSYNEQFF
>TRBJ2-2|TRBV10-2|.|.
TGCGCCAGCCGACAGGTGGGGGGCGGGGAGCTGTTTTTT
CASRQVGGGELFF
>TRBJ1-2|TRBV5-1|.|.
TGCGCCAGCAGCTTGGACCAGTGGCTTTACGGCTACACCTTC
CASSLDQWLYGYTF
>TRBJ2-5|TRBV2|.|.
TGTGCCAGCAGTGTGAAAGAGACCCAGTACTTC
CASSVKETQYF
>TRBJ1-1|TRBV29-1|.|.
TGCAGCGGTATCTTGGGACTCTCGAACACTGAAGCTTTCTTT
CSGILGLSNTEAFF
>TRBJ1-5|TRBV6-2/TRBV6-3|.|TRBD1
TGTGCCAGCAGTACTGGGCTGACAGGGGGCAGGGGCAATCAGCCCCAGCATTTT
CASSTGLTGGRGNQPQHF
>TRBJ2-1|TRBV20-1|.|.
TGCAGTGCTAGTGTTCAGAGGGGCTACAATGAGCAGTTCTTC
CSASVQRGYNEQFF
>TRBJ2-2|TRBV18|.|.
TGTGCCAGCTCACCATCCTACAGTAGGAACACCGGGGAGCTGTTTTTT
CASSPSYSRNTGELFF
>TRBJ2-7|TRBV5-6|few|TRBD2
TGTGCCAGCAGCCCCCCGGGACTAGCCTCCTACGAGCAGTACTTC
CASSPPGLASYEQYF
>TRBJ1-5|TRBV5-1|.|TRBD1
TGCGCCAGCAGCTTGGGACAGGGGAACCCCCAGCATTTT
CASSLGQGNPQHF
>TRBJ1-1|TRBV5-4|.|.
TGTGCCAGCAGCCCCGCCAACACTGAAGCTTTCTTT
CASSPANTEAFF
>TRBJ1-2|TRBV24-1|.|.
TGTGCCACCAGTGATGGGGGGGGCGGCTATGGCTACACCTTC
CATSDGGGGYGYTF
>TRBJ1-1|TRBV13|.|.
TGTGCCAGCAGCTCACAATTCAAACGGGTCTTGGGGACTGAAGCTTTCTTT
CASSSQFKRVLGTEAFF
>TRBJ1-5|TRBV7-9|.|.
TGTGCCAGCAACCTAATCCGGGACAAGGAAAGCAATCAGCCCCAGCATTTT
CASNLIRDKESNQPQHF
>TRBJ1-6|TRBV7-2|.|.
TGTGCCAGCAGCTTACCAGTTAATTCACCCCTCCACTTT
CASSLPVNSPLHF
>TRBJ1-3|TRBV30|.|.
TGTGCCTTGTCCCTACTAGGCTCTGGAAACACCATATATTTT
CALSLLGSGNTIYF
>TRBJ2-7|TRBV7-9|.|.
TGTGCCAGCAGCTCCCTGTCGACTAGTAGTGAGTACTTC
CASSSLSTSSEYF
>TRBJ1-2|TRBV28|.|TRBD1
TGTGCCAGCAGTCCGGGACAGGGGGCCTATGGCTACACCTTC
CASSPGQGAYGYTF
>TRBJ2-2|TRBV11-2|few|.
TGTGCCAGCAGCTTTGACGGGAACACCGGGGAGCTGTTTTTT
CASSFDGNTGELFF
>TRBJ1-3|TRBV7-9|.|.
TGTGCCAGCAGCCCCGATTTCTCTGGAAACACCATATATTTT
CASSPDFSGNTIYF
>TRBJ1-2|TRBV19|.|.
TGTGCCACCCAAGACGGGGGCTACTATGGCTACACCTTC
CATQDGGYYGYTF
>TRBJ2-3|TRBV28|.|TRBD2
TGTGCCAGCAGTCCGGGACTACCCACAGATACGCAGTATTTT
CASSPGLPTDTQYF
>TRBJ2-3|TRBV6-2/TRBV6-3|.|.
TGTGCCAGCAGTTACCTTTATAGCACAGATACGCAGTATTTT
CASSYLYSTDTQYF
>TRBJ2-7|TRBV2|.|.
TGTGCCAGCAGTGGTAGTCAGGCGTCCTTCGAGCAGTACTTC
CASSGSQASFEQYF
>TRBJ2-7|TRBV2|.|TRBD1
TGTGCCAGCAGGGACAGGGGGGGGGACGAGCAGTACTTC
CASRDRGGDEQYF
>TRBJ2-7|TRBV5-6|.|.
TGTGCCAGCAGCTTGAACTACGAGCAGTACTTC
CASSLNYEQYF
>TRBJ1-2|TRBV5-5|.|.
TGTGCCAGCAGCTTTGTCGGTAATAACTATGGCTACACCTTC
CASSFVGNNYGYTF
>TRBJ2-7|TRBV5-8|.|.
TGTGCCAGCAGCTTGCGCTACGAGCAGTACTTC
CASSLRYEQYF
>TRBJ1-3|TRBV28|.|.
TGTGCCAGCACCACTGGCGGGGTCGGAAACACCATATATTTT
CASTTGGVGNTIYF
>TRBJ1-2|TRBV2|.|TRBD1
TGTGCCAGCGGGGTTCCATCAGGGGGCTGGTATGGCTACACCTTC
CASGVPSGGWYGYTF
>TRBJ1-2|TRBV28|.|TRBD1
TGTGCCAGCGGACAGGGGCTCTATGGCTACACCTTC
CASGQGLYGYTF
>TRBJ1-4|TRBV7-6|.|TRBD1
TGTGCCAGCAGCCCGCAGACAGGGCCGACAACTAATGAAAAACTGTTTTTT
CASSPQTGPTTNEKLFF
>TRBJ1-6|TRBV5-1|.|TRBD1
TGCGCCAGCAGCTCCGGACAGGGGAATTCACCCCTCCACTTT
CASSSGQGNSPLHF
>TRBJ1-4|TRBV18|.|.
TGTGCCAGCTCACAACTCATGGGGAGCGAAAAACTGTTTTTT
CASSQLMGSEKLFF
>TRBJ1-5|TRBV7-2|few|.
TGTGCCAGCAGCCTGATCTCGGGATCTGGACAGCCCCAGCATTTT
CASSLISGSGQPQHF
>TRBJ1-2|TRBV7-8|.|TRBD1
TGTGCCAGCAGCCTGGGACAGGGGGAAAGTGGCTACACCTTC
CASSLGQGESGYTF
>TRBJ2-7|TRBV6-6|.|TRBD1
TGTGCCAGCAGCGGGACAGGGTCGGGATACGAGCAGTACTTC
CASSGTGSGYEQYF
>TRBJ1-2|TRBV19|once|.
TGTGCCAGTAGTACCTCGGCGGGGTCGGCCTATGGCTACACCTTC
CASSTSAGSAYGYTF
>TRBJ2-7|TRBV7-2|.|TRBD2
TGTGCCAGCAGCGATTCTAGCGGGGGCCCCTACGAGCAGTACTTC
CASSDSSGGPYEQYF
>TRBJ2-7|TRBV6-4|few|.
TGTGCCAGCAGTGACTCTAGAGGCGCCGACGAGCAGTACTTC
CASSDSRGADEQYF
>TRBJ1-2|TRBV19|.|.
TGTGCCAGTAGTATATATAGACGGTATGGCTACACCTTC
CASSIYRRYGYTF